This is a list of T cell receptor beta chains from one sample in a study of T cell changes during pregnancy in multiple sclerosis. Here immunoSEQ multiplex PCR was the method, and the copy in TCRdb shows in-frame clones only, minus some. The sample comprises tens of thousands of clones, roughly 92% of which are singletons, and less than 2% rests with the top ten. The sequences come from peripheral blood, collected in the third trimester of pregnancy. The receptor set was obtained from a female donor in good health, enrolled as a control in a pregnancy study. CDR3s include the opening cysteine and the closing phenylalanine or tryptophan. A D gene is named only where the DNA matches it firmly. The size of a clone is reported for some rows only, either as once, few or many, or as a class for expanded clones.

j_gene: TRBJ2-7
v_gene: TRBV19
d_gene: TRBD1
abundance: NA
CDR3aa: CASSTPWDRKNPSSYEQYF
CDR3nt: TGTGCCAGTAGTACTCCCTGGGACAGGAAAAATCCAAGCTCCTACGAGCAGTACTTC

j_gene: TRBJ1-1
v_gene: TRBV30
d_gene: NA
abundance: many
CDR3aa: CAWSVQDRRGTEAFF
CDR3nt: TGTGCCTGGAGTGTACAAGACAGGAGAGGAACTGAAGCTTTCTTT

j_gene: TRBJ2-2
v_gene: TRBV5-8
d_gene: TRBD2
abundance: NA
CDR3aa: CASSIGLAGANTGELFF
CDR3nt: TGTGCCAGCAGCATCGGACTAGCGGGGGCCAACACCGGGGAGCTGTTTTTT

j_gene: TRBJ2-3
v_gene: TRBV10-3
d_gene: TRBD2
abundance: NA
CDR3aa: CAISSGLAGSGTDTQYF
CDR3nt: TGTGCCATCAGCTCGGGACTAGCCGGGAGTGGCACAGATACGCAGTATTTT

j_gene: TRBJ2-3
v_gene: TRBV4-1
d_gene: NA
abundance: NA
CDR3aa: CASSPRVADSTDTQYF
CDR3nt: TGCGCCAGCAGCCCCCGGGTAGCGGATAGCACAGATACGCAGTATTTT

j_gene: TRBJ2-1
v_gene: TRBV7-9
d_gene: NA
abundance: NA
CDR3aa: CASSSRPRAYNEQFF
CDR3nt: TGTGCCAGCAGCTCCCGACCGAGGGCTTACAATGAGCAGTTCTTC

j_gene: TRBJ2-1
v_gene: TRBV11-2
d_gene: TRBD1
abundance: NA
CDR3aa: CASSTKTGLDYNEQFF
CDR3nt: TGTGCCAGCAGCACCAAGACAGGGCTCGATTACAATGAGCAGTTCTTC

j_gene: TRBJ2-5
v_gene: TRBV19
d_gene: TRBD2
abundance: NA
CDR3aa: CASSITSGAGETQYF
CDR3nt: TGTGCCAGTAGTATAACTAGCGGGGCTGGAGAGACCCAGTACTTC

j_gene: TRBJ2-2
v_gene: TRBV7-9
d_gene: TRBD1
abundance: once
CDR3aa: CASDLTGGSTGELFF
CDR3nt: TGTGCCAGCGACCTGACAGGGGGCAGCACCGGGGAGCTGTTTTTT

j_gene: TRBJ2-5
v_gene: TRBV6-5
d_gene: NA
abundance: NA
CDR3aa: CASSYQTSRQETQYF
CDR3nt: TGTGCCAGCAGTTACCAGACTAGTCGGCAAGAGACCCAGTACTTC

j_gene: TRBJ2-1
v_gene: TRBV4-3
d_gene: TRBD2
abundance: NA
CDR3aa: CASSQETSGYNEQFF
CDR3nt: TGCGCCAGCAGCCAAGAGACTAGCGGCTACAATGAGCAGTTCTTC

j_gene: TRBJ2-7
v_gene: TRBV10-3
d_gene: NA
abundance: NA
CDR3aa: CAISDTGEQYF
CDR3nt: TGTGCCATCAGTGATACAGGGGAGCAGTACTTC